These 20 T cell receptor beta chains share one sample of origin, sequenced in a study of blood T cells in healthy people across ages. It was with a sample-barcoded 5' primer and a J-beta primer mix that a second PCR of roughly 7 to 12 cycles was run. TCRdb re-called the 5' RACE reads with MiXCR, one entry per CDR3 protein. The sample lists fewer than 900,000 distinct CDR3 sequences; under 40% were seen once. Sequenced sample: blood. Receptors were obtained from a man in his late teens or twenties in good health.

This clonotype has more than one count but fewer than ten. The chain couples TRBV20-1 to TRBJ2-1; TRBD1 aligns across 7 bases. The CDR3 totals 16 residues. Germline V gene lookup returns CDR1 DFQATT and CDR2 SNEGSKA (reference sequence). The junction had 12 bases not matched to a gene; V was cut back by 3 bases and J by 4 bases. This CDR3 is CSARAGTVSGYNEQFF. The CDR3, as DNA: TGCAGTGCTAGGGCAGGGACAGTCTCGGGGTACAATGAGCAGTTCTTC.

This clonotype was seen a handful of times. The CDR3 protein is CASSLRLAGGPLETQYF. The CDR3 nucleotides read TGTGCCAGCAGCTTGAGACTAGCGGGGGGACCTCTGGAGACCCAGTACTTC. V is TRBV5-6 and J is TRBJ2-5; 13 bases match TRBD2. The trim removed 1 base at V and 5 bases at J, leaving 8 bases unmatched. This CDR3 spans 17 amino acids. Germline CDR1 is SGHDT and CDR2 is YYEEEE.

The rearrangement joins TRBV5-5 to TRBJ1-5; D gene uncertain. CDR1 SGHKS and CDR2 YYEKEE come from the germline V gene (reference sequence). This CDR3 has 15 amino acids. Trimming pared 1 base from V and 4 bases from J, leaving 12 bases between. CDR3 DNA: TGTGCCAGCAGCTTGTATTCCTCTGGGAATCAGCCCCAGCATTTT. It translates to CASSLYSSGNQPQHF.

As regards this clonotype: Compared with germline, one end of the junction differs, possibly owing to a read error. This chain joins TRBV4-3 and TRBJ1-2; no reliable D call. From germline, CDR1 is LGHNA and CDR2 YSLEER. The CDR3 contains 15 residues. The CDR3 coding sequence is TGCGCCGGCAGCCCTACGGAAGGAGCCACCTATGGCTACACCTTC. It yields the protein CAGSPTEGATYGYTF.

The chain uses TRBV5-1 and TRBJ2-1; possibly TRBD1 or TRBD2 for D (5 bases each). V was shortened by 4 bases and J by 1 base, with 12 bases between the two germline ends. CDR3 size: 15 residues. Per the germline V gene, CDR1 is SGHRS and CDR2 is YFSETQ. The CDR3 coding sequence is TGCGCCAGCAGCCGGGACCCTAATTCCTACAATGAGCAGTTCTTC. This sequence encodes CASSRDPNSYNEQFF.

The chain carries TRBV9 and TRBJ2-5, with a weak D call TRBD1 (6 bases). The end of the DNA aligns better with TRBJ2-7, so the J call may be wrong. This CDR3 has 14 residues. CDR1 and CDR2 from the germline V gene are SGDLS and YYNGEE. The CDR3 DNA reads TGTGCCAGCAGCGCCCGGGACAACCTCTACGAGCAGTACTTC. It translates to CASSARDNLYEQYF.

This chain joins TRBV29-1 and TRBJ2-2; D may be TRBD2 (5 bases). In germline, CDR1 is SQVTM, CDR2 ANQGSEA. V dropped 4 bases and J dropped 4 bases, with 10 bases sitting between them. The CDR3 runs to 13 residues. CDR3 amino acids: CSVGGSPTGELFF. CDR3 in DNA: TGCAGCGTTGGCGGGTCGCCCACCGGGGAGCTGTTTTTT.

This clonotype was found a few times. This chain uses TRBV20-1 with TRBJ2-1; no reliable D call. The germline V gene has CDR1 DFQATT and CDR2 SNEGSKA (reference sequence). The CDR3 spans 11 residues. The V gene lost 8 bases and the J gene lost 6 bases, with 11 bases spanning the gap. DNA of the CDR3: TGCAGTTGTGTTAGCATCAATGAGCAGTTCTTC. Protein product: CSCVSINEQFF.

The DNA for the CDR3 is TGTGCCAGCAGCCAAGGCGACGCGAACACTGAAGCTTTCTTT. It yields the protein CASSQGDANTEAFF. This rearrangement joins TRBV4-2 to TRBJ1-1; D is undetermined. Germline V gene data show CDR1 as LGHNA and CDR2 as YNFKEQ. The V end lost 1 base, the J end lost 1 base, and 7 bases lay between the germline ends. The CDR3 totals 14 residues.

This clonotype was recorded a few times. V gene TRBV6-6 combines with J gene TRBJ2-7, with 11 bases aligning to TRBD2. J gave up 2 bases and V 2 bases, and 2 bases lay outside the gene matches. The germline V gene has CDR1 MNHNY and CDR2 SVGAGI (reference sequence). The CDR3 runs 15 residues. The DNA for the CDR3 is TGTGCCAGCAGTTACGGTAGCGGGGGGGCCTACGAGCAGTACTTC. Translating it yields CASSYGSGGAYEQYF.

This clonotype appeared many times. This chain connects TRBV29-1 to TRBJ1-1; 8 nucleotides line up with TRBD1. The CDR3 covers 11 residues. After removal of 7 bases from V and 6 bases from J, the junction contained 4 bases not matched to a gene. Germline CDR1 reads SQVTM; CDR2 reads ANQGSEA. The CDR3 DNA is TGCAGCGCCGGACAGGGAGCTGAAGCTTTCTTT. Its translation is CSAGQGAEAFF.

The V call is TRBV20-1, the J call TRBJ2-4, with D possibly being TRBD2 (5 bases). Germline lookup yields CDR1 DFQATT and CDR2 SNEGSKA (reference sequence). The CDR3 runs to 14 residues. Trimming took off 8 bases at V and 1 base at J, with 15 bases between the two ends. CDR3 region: CSTQSGFAKNIQYF. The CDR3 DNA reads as TGCAGTACGCAGAGCGGTTTTGCCAAAAACATTCAGTACTTC.

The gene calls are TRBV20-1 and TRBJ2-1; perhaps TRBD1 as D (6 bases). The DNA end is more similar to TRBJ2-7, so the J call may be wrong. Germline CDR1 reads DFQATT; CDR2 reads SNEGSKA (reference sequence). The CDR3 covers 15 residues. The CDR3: CSVTTTGSSYNEQYF. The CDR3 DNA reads TGCAGTGTTACAACAACAGGGAGCTCCTACAATGAGCAGTACTTC.

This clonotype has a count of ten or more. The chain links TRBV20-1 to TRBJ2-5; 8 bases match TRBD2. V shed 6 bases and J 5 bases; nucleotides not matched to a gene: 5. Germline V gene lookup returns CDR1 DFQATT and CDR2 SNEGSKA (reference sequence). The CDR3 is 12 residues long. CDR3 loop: CSARLARETQYF. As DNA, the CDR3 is TGCAGTGCGAGACTAGCGCGGGAGACCCAGTACTTC.

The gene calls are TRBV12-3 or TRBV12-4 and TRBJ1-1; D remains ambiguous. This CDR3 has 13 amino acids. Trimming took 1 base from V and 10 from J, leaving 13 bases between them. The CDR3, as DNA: TGTGCCAGCAGTTTAGGTTCCGGGAGTGGAGCTTTCTTT. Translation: CASSLGSGSGAFF.

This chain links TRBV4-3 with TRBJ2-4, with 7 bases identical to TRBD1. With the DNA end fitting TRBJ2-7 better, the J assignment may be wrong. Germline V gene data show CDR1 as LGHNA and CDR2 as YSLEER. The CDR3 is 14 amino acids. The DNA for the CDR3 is TGCGCCAGCAGCCATACAGGGGCTTCTTACGAGCAGTACTTC. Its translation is CASSHTGASYEQYF.

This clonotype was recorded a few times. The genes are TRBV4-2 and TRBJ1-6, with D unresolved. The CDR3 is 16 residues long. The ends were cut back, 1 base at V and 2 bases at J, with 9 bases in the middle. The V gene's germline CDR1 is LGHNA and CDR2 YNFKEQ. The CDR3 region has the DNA TGTGCCAGCAGCCAAGGAAGGCCTGCCTATAATTCACCCCTCCACTTT. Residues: CASSQGRPAYNSPLHF.

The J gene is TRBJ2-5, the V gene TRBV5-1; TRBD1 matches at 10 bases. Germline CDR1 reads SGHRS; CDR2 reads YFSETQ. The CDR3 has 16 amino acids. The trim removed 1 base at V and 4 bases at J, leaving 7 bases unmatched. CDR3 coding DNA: TGCGCCAGCAGCTTGTTTCGGGACAGGGGTATAGAGACCCAGTACTTC. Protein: CASSLFRDRGIETQYF. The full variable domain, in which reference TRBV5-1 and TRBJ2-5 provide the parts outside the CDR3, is KAGVTQTPRYLIKTRGQQVTLSCSPISGHRSVSWYQQTPGQGLQFLFEYFSETQRNKGNFPGRFSGRQFSNSRSEMNVSTLELGDSALYLCASSLFRDRGIETQYFGPGTRLLVL.

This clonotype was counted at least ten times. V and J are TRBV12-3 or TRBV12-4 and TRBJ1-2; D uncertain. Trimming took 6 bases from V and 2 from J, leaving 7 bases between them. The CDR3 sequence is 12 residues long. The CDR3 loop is CASSRSNYGYTF. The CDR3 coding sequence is TGTGCCAGCAGCCGATCAAACTATGGCTACACCTTC.

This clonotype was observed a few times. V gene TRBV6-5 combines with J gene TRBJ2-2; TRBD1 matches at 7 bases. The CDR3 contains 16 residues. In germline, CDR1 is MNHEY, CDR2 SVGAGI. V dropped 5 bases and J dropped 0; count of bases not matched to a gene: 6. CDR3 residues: CASSRLGTANTGELFF. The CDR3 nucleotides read TGTGCCAGCAGTCGTCTGGGGACAGCGAACACCGGGGAGCTGTTTTTT.